This TCR beta chain was profiled in a study of control samples from healthy donors and cancer patients. The assay was immunoSEQ multiplex PCR, and TCRdb's table has in-frame clones only and misses some. The data contain 50,000 to 65,000 clones, roughly 90% of them seen just once; the ten biggest clones take up about 0.91%. V shed 7 bases and J shed 1 base, with 13 bases lying between them. In germline, CDR1 is SQVTM, CDR2 ANQGSEA. The CDR3 covers 13 residues. Sequences were obtained from PBMCs. The origin of this receptor is a man under 40 with colorectal cancer. This chain joins TRBV29-1 and TRBJ1-1, with D tentatively TRBD1 (5 bases). The CDR3 spells CSAPTVANTEAFF. The CDR3 DNA sequence: TGCAGCGCCCCGACAGTAGCGAACACTGAAGCTTTCTTT.